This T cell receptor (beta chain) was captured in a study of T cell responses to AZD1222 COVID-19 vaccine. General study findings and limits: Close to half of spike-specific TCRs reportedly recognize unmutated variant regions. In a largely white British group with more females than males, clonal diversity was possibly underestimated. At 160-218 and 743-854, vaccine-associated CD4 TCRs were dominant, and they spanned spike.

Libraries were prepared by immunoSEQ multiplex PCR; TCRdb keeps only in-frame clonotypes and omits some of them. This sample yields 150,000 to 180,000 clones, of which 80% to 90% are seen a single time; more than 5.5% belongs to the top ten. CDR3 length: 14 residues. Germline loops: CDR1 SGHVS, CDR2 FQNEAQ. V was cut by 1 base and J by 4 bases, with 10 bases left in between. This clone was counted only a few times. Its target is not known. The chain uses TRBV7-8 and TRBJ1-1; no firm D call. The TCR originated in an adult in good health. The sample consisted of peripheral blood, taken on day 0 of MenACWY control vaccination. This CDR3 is CASSLVQVTTEAFF. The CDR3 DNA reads TGTGCCAGCAGCTTAGTTCAGGTGACCACTGAAGCTTTCTTT.